This TCR beta chain was obtained from a study of long-term antiretroviral therapy in people with HIV. With survey level as its setting, the immunoSEQ assay was v3.0. The repertoire was sequenced with immunoSEQ multiplex PCR; TCRdb's copy has only in-frame clones and lacks some. The table has 20,000 to 25,000 clones, 85% seen once. Trimming stripped 2 bases from V and 0 bases from J, with 10 bases between. Germline values: CDR1 SEHNR, CDR2 FQNEAQ (reference sequence). The CDR3 totals 15 residues. This specimen consisted of unsorted PBMCs, obtained 1.6 years after starting antiretroviral therapy. This sequence was found in a man aged 40-55 years with HIV. V gene TRBV7-9 combines with J gene TRBJ2-5, with D possibly called TRBD1 or TRBD2 (5 bases each). The CDR3 nucleotides are TGTGCCAGCAGCTTAAAGGGACCTCACCAAGAGACCCAGTACTTC. It encodes CASSLKGPHQETQYF.